Below are 22 T cell receptor beta chains sequenced from a single sample in a study of Ad26.COV2.S vaccination and SARS-CoV-2 variants. TCRdb's table, derived via immunoSEQ multiplex PCR, lists solely in-frame clones and lacks some. The repertoire holds 300,000 to 400,000 clones, with more than 75% as singletons. Treatment meaning: around 19 received Ad26.COV2.S at low or high dose, single or two shots; roughly five received placebo; per-sample allocation not given. After the first vaccine or placebo injection, samples were drawn on day 63. The specimen comprised peripheral blood, sampled in a trial of Ad26.COV2.S vaccine versus placebo. The receptor source for this set is a person aged 18 to 65 who received the Ad26.COV2.S COVID-19 vaccine or a placebo.

V usage is TRBV28 and J usage is TRBJ1-4, with D unclear. V was shortened by 3 bases and J by 10 bases, with 6 bases between the two germline ends. CDR3 length: 11 amino acids. Germline V gene lookup returns CDR1 MDHEN and CDR2 SYDVKM. DNA for the CDR3: TGTGCCAGCAGTTTCAAGGGAAAACTGTTTTTT. This gives the protein CASSFKGKLFF.

The chain links TRBV20-1 to TRBJ1-5; D is undetermined. The germline gives CDR1 DFQATT, CDR2 SNEGSKA (reference sequence). The CDR3 length is 12 residues. V was cut by 3 bases and J by 7 bases, with 10 bases left in between. The CDR3 sequence: CSASLGVQPQHF. CDR3 DNA sequence: TGCAGTGCTAGTTTGGGCGTGCAGCCCCAGCATTTT.

The rearrangement uses TRBV11-2 and TRBJ1-6; no reliable D call. This CDR3 has 15 residues. The V end lost 5 bases, the J end lost 4 bases, and 12 bases lay between the germline ends. CDR1 SGHAT and CDR2 FQNNGV come from the germline V gene. CDR3 region: CASSHDGFYNSPLHF. The CDR3 DNA sequence: TGTGCCAGCAGCCACGACGGATTTTATAATTCACCCCTCCACTTT.

The chain is built from TRBV27 and TRBJ1-1, with D possibly being TRBD1 (5 bases). V was shortened by 6 bases and J by 4 bases, with 9 bases between the two germline ends. Germline-derived CDR1 and CDR2 are MNHEY and SMNVEV (reference sequence). This CDR3 spans 12 amino acids. CDR3 in amino acids: CASRAGGTEAFF. The DNA for the CDR3 is TGTGCCAGCAGAGCCGGGGGCACTGAAGCTTTCTTT.

The chain has TRBV18 and TRBJ1-6; 7 bases match TRBD1. V lost 4 bases and J lost 6; bases outside the gene matches: 6. The CDR3 runs to 15 residues. Germline-derived CDR1 and CDR2 are KGHSH and LQKENI. As DNA, the CDR3 is TGTGCCAGCTCACAGGACAGGATCGGTAATTCACCCCTCCACTTT. Amino acid sequence: CASSQDRIGNSPLHF. Looking up the rest from reference TRBV18 and TRBJ1-6 gives the full variable domain: NAGVMQNPRHLVRRRGQEARLRCSPMKGHSHVYWYRQLPEEGLKFMVYLQKENIIDESGMPKERFSAEFPKEGPSILRIQQVVRGDSAAYFCASSQDRIGNSPLHFGNGTRLTVT.

This chain links TRBV4-1 with TRBJ2-7; D gene ambiguous. Per the germline V gene, CDR1 is MGHRA and CDR2 is YSYEKL. Trimming pared 0 bases from V and 3 bases from J, leaving 12 bases between. CDR3 length: 15 amino acids. The DNA of the CDR3 is TGCGCCAGCAGCCAAGAGCCGGAGACGTACTACGAGCAGTACTTC. Translation gives CASSQEPETYYEQYF.

This CDR3 reads CASSVWGGGGYTF. The CDR3 DNA is TGTGCCAGCAGTGTTTGGGGTGGGGGTGGCTACACCTTC. The V gene is TRBV27, the J gene TRBJ1-2, with a weak D call TRBD1 (5 bases). This CDR3 region has 13 residues. Between the trimmed V and J ends, which lost 5 bases and 7 bases, there was a span of 14 bases. Germline lookup yields CDR1 MNHEY and CDR2 SMNVEV (reference sequence).

The chain recombines TRBV5-4 with TRBJ2-5; D possibly corresponds to TRBD2 (6 bases). There are 15 residues in the CDR3. Trimming took 4 bases from V and 3 from J, leaving 16 bases between them. CDR1 is SGHNT and CDR2 is YYREEE in the germline V gene (reference sequence). CDR3 region: CASSHAVQREETQYF. CDR3 nucleotide sequence: TGTGCCAGCAGCCATGCGGTGCAGCGGGAAGAGACCCAGTACTTC.

The gene calls are TRBV7-9 and TRBJ2-7, with 7 bases identical to TRBD2. J was trimmed by 5 bases and V by 7 bases; bases with no gene match: 14. CDR1 SEHNR and CDR2 FQNEAQ come from the germline V gene (reference sequence). This CDR3 spans 15 amino acids. The CDR3 coding sequence is TGTGCCAGCACTCTCTCAACCCTAGGGACTAACGAGCAGTACTTC. Its translation is CASTLSTLGTNEQYF. Drawing the rest from reference TRBV7-9 and TRBJ2-7, the complete variable domain is DTGVSQNPRHKITKRGQNVTFRCDPISEHNRLYWYRQTLGQGPEFLTYFQNEAQLEKSRLLSDRFSAERPKGSFSTLEIQRTEQGDSAMYLCASTLSTLGTNEQYFGPGTRLTVT.

This clone has just a few counts. This rearrangement joins TRBV5-1 to TRBJ1-3; D remains ambiguous. Germline V gives CDR1 SGHRS, CDR2 YFSETQ. Trimming stripped 1 base from V and 0 bases from J, with 8 bases between. The CDR3 extends over 15 amino acids. CDR3 bases: TGCGCCAGCAGCTTGACATCGGCCTCTGGAAACACCATATATTTT. This codes for CASSLTSASGNTIYF.

The gene calls are TRBV7-3 and TRBJ2-1, with D maybe TRBD1 (5 bases). The CDR3 totals 12 residues. The V gene's germline CDR1 is SGHTA and CDR2 FQGTGA. Trimming cost V 7 bases and J 9 bases, with 13 bases left between them. The CDR3 coding sequence is TGTGCCAGCACCACATCGCAGGGTGAGCAGTTCTTC. Its protein is CASTTSQGEQFF.

As to this clone: The sample holds other DNA sequences that translate to the same CDR3. The chain employs TRBV13 and TRBJ2-7; a possible D gene is TRBD1 (7 bases). Trimming removed 5 bases at V and 3 bases at J, with 14 bases between. CDR1 is PRHDT, CDR2 FYEKMQ, per germline (reference sequence). The CDR3 is made up of 14 amino acids. The CDR3 coding sequence is TGTGCCAGCAGCCTGGGGGGACAGAGCTACGAGCAGTACTTC. Residues: CASSLGGQSYEQYF.

V gene TRBV19 combines with J gene TRBJ2-3; no clear D gene. The CDR3 consists of 18 residues. Trimming stripped 5 bases from V and 2 bases from J, with 23 bases between. The germline CDR1 and CDR2 sequences are LNHDA and SQIVND (reference sequence). The CDR3 region is CASSLTRNSRSTTDTQYF. CDR3 nucleotide sequence: TGTGCCAGTAGTCTAACACGCAACTCCCGATCCACCACAGATACGCAGTATTTT.

A few counts support this clone. This chain joins TRBV30 and TRBJ2-6; 11 bases fit TRBD1. The V segment lost 5 bases and the J segment 0 bases; nucleotides outside the gene matches: 0. The CDR3 runs to 15 residues. Germline CDR1 reads GTSNPN; CDR2 reads SVGIG (reference sequence). Here the CDR3 DNA reads TGTGCCTGGGGGACAGGGGGCTCTGGGGCCAACGTCCTGACTTTC. Protein product: CAWGTGGSGANVLTF.

The V call is TRBV2, the J call TRBJ1-5, with D tentatively TRBD1 (5 bases). The V gene lost 7 bases and the J gene lost 6 bases, with 22 bases spanning the gap. This CDR3 has 16 amino acids. Germline loops: CDR1 SNHLY, CDR2 FYNNEI. Here the CDR3 DNA reads TGTGCCAGCAACAAGGACATGTTTGGCTCTGGTCAGCCCCAGCATTTT. It is translated as CASNKDMFGSGQPQHF.

The chain joins TRBV27 to TRBJ2-7; D is possibly TRBD1 (5 bases). Germline V gives CDR1 MNHEY, CDR2 SMNVEV (reference sequence). V lost 8 bases and J lost 0, with 20 bases in between. This CDR3 spans 16 amino acids. CDR3 residues: CASDPKGAGSSYEQYF. CDR3 nucleotide sequence: TGTGCCAGCGATCCTAAAGGGGCAGGCAGCTCCTACGAGCAGTACTTC.

V gene TRBV2 combines with J gene TRBJ2-5; D is uncertain. This CDR3 is 15 amino acids long. Germline values: CDR1 SNHLY, CDR2 FYNNEI. The V and J ends lost 2 bases and 5 bases respectively, with 15 bases between them. The CDR3 sequence is CASSENPALGETQYF. The CDR3 DNA reads TGTGCCAGCAGTGAAAATCCTGCGCTCGGGGAGACCCAGTACTTC. Full variable domain (outside the CDR3, taken from reference TRBV2 and TRBJ2-5): EPEVTQTPSHQVTQMGQEVILRCVPISNHLYFYWYRQILGQKVEFLVSFYNNEISEKSEIFDDQFSVERPDGSNFTLKIRSTKLEDSAMYFCASSENPALGETQYFGPGTRLLVL.

The chain links TRBV28 to TRBJ1-2; no clear D. CDR3 length equals 15 residues. Germline V gives CDR1 MDHEN, CDR2 SYDVKM. V lost 3 bases and J lost 8, with 19 bases in between. The DNA of the CDR3 is TGTGCCAGCAGTTTTTTGGAGGGCCCCCTAATGGGCTACACCTTC. It encodes CASSFLEGPLMGYTF.

V and J are TRBV5-4 and TRBJ2-5, with D perhaps matching TRBD2 (5 bases). With 0 bases removed from V and 2 bases from J, the gap between germline ends came to 8 bases. Looked up from germline, CDR1 is SGHNT and CDR2 is YYREEE (reference sequence). This CDR3 has 14 residues. In DNA form, the CDR3 reads TGTGCCAGCAGCTTGGCCCGGGGACAAGAGACCCAGTACTTC. As protein: CASSLARGQETQYF.

In this sample, this clone turned up a few times. The rearrangement uses TRBV2 and TRBJ1-5; D may be TRBD1 (6 bases). Trimming stripped 4 bases from V and 1 base from J, with 11 bases between. Per the germline V gene, CDR1 is SNHLY and CDR2 is FYNNEI. The CDR3 is made up of 15 amino acids. CDR3 protein: CASSAGAASNQPQHF. CDR3 coding DNA: TGTGCCAGCAGTGCGGGGGCCGCGAGCAATCAGCCCCAGCATTTT.

This clone was counted a few times. The V and J genes are TRBV5-1 and TRBJ2-2; D unclear. V lost 0 bases and J 4 bases, leaving 10 bases between the germline ends. Germline assignment: CDR1 SGHRS and CDR2 YFSETQ. The CDR3 runs to 15 residues. CDR3 sequence: CASSLASVGTGELFF. The CDR3 coding sequence is TGCGCCAGCAGCTTGGCTTCGGTGGGCACCGGGGAGCTGTTTTTT. Full variable domain (missing parts from reference TRBV5-1 and TRBJ2-2): KAGVTQTPRYLIKTRGQQVTLSCSPISGHRSVSWYQQTPGQGLQFLFEYFSETQRNKGNFPGRFSGRQFSNSRSEMNVSTLELGDSALYLCASSLASVGTGELFFGEGSRLTVL.

The chain combines TRBV12-5 with TRBJ1-4; weak D call: TRBD1 (6 bases). V dropped 2 bases and J dropped 7 bases, with 17 bases sitting between them. This CDR3 contains 16 residues. Germline CDR1 reads LGHNT; CDR2 reads FRNRAP. CDR3 DNA sequence: TGTGCTAGTGGTTTGAGTAGTGGGGGGGGCCTTGAAAAACTGTTTTTT. Translated, it gives CASGLSSGGGLEKLFF.